This TCR beta chain was profiled in a study of T cell repertoires in cytomegalovirus infection. TCRdb reprocessed the reads with MiXCR, giving one entry per CDR3 protein. There are 550,000 to 700,000 distinct CDR3 sequences in the sample; 40% occur only once, and around 50% lies in the top ten. For this clonotype: Its antigen remains unknown.

The receptor was derived from a human donor in good health (CMV status not recorded). Some clones in this sample may be carry-over from other donors' samples. The sequencing here drew on cultured PBMCs, taken from culture after CMV antigen stimulation.

The CDR3 region has the DNA TGTGCCAGCAGCCCGTCCCCGGCGGGGGGGCTCTATGAGCAGTTCTTC. This codes for CASSPSPAGGLYEQFF. V usage is TRBV11-3 and J usage is TRBJ2-1, with 9 nucleotides matching TRBD2. The CDR3 has 16 residues. V shed 5 bases and J 8 bases; nucleotides not matched to a gene: 13. Germline V CDR1 and CDR2: SGHNT, YENEEA.